Given below is one TCR beta chain in context. Its antigen is not known. Hyperthyroidism patients were newly diagnosed, under 2 months' duration, aged 18 to 65. Excluded: other autoimmune disease, uncontrolled infection, pregnancy or lactation. The sequenced template was RNA, covering the TCR beta CDR3 region. Amplification began with first-round RT-PCR using HTBI primers, then second-round multiplex PCR was performed. TCRdb called the multiplex PCR reads again in MiXCR, with one record for every CDR3 protein. The sample consists of more than 1,000,000 distinct CDR3 sequences, less than 45% of them appearing once. The record originates from a study of Graves' ophthalmopathy and Graves' hyperthyroidism. Study-wide results and limits: In separating ophthalmopathy from stable hyperthyroidism, a 13-signature model achieved roughly 87% sensitivity and 81.08% specificity. Most thyroid clonotypes expanded beyond 0.001 frequency were also found in blood.

The TCR originated in an adult man with Graves' hyperthyroidism. The specimen sequenced was peripheral blood or thyroid tissue (not recorded which).

The CDR3 loop is CASSLEGPSEAFF. In nucleotides, the CDR3 is TGCGCCAGCAGCTTGGAGGGACCCTCTGAAGCTTTCTTT. The chain uses TRBV5-1 and TRBJ1-1; D might be TRBD1 (5 bases). Germline-derived CDR1 and CDR2 are SGHRS and YFSETQ. CDR3 length: 13 residues. V dropped 0 bases and J dropped 6 bases, with 9 bases sitting between them. The whole variable domain, filled in from reference TRBV5-1 and TRBJ1-1, reads KAGVTQTPRYLIKTRGQQVTLSCSPISGHRSVSWYQQTPGQGLQFLFEYFSETQRNKGNFPGRFSGRQFSNSRSEMNVSTLELGDSALYLCASSLEGPSEAFFGQGTRLTVV.